The rows below give T cell receptor beta chains drawn from one sample of a study of beta chain features in type 1 diabetes. Only in-frame clones appear in the TCRdb table, and some are missing; sequencing was by immunoSEQ multiplex PCR. The sample lists 250,000 to 350,000 clones; more than 9.5% were seen once. Sequencing input: naive CD4+ T cells from blood. The receptors shown here come from a woman aged 30 to 39 in good health. The CDR3 runs from the conserved cysteine through the conserved F or W. The D gene is left open where the match is weak. For some rows the clone size is stated as once, few or many, or as a class when expanded; others skip it.

abundance | len | j_gene | v_gene | d_gene | CDR3aa | CDR3nt
few | 15 | TRBJ1-4 | TRBV7-2 | TRBD1 | CASSPEGQGLRKLFF | TGTGCCAGCAGCCCAGAGGGACAGGGCTTGAGAAAACTGTTTTTT
few | 14 | TRBJ2-3 | TRBV18 | NA | CASSPSGDWDTQYF | TGTGCCAGCTCACCGTCGGGAGATTGGGATACGCAGTATTTT
NA | 14 | TRBJ2-7 | TRBV11-2 | NA | CASSLEDSSYEQYF | TGTGCCAGCAGCTTGGAGGACAGCTCCTACGAGCAGTACTTC
few | 15 | TRBJ1-4 | TRBV5-1 | NA | CASSLALTENEKLFF | TGCGCCAGCAGCTTGGCTTTGACGGAGAATGAAAAACTGTTTTTT
NA | 15 | TRBJ1-4 | TRBV21-1 | NA | CASSLIIRGSEKLFF | TGTGCCAGCAGCCTCATAATCAGGGGGAGTGAAAAACTGTTTTTT
few | 13 | TRBJ1-5 | TRBV30 | NA | CAWSTVLGGPQHF | TGTGCCTGGAGTACCGTCCTGGGGGGGCCCCAGCATTTT
few | 15 | TRBJ2-3 | TRBV11-2 | TRBD2 | CASSLLAGGTDTQYF | TGTGCCAGCAGCCTACTAGCGGGTGGCACAGATACGCAGTATTTT
NA | 13 | TRBJ1-3 | TRBV30 | NA | CAWSVIAGNTIYF | TGTGCCTGGAGTGTAATCGCTGGAAACACCATATATTTT
NA | 14 | TRBJ2-7 | TRBV5-1 | NA | CASSLGRVIYEQYF | TGCGCCAGCAGCTTGGGCAGGGTAATTTACGAGCAGTACTTC
few | 14 | TRBJ2-5 | TRBV11-2 | TRBD1 | CASSRTGMQETQYF | TGTGCCAGCAGCCGGACAGGGATGCAAGAGACCCAGTACTTC
few | 16 | TRBJ2-1 | TRBV4-2 | TRBD1 | CASSQLGQGIYNEQFF | TGTGCCAGCAGCCAGCTGGGACAGGGGATCTACAATGAGCAGTTCTTC